Sequencing of this T cell receptor beta chain was carried out in a study of tumor-infiltrating lymphocytes in primary liver carcinoma. Study-wide context: These patients were men and women whose ages were 30 to 69 years. Study-wide findings and caveats: When set against blood, tumors had a significantly higher top-250-clone fraction (p = 0.039).

TCR beta cDNA was reverse-transcribed from approximately 0.45 ug of total RNA. The reaction used a constant-region primer and ProtoScript II reverse transcriptase. Three nested multiplex PCR rounds of slightly modified ARM-PCR generated TCR beta libraries. TRBV1-TRBV30 forward primers paired with a C-beta reverse primer were used in the first two PCR rounds, which ran about 11 cycles each. TCRdb processed the multiplex PCR reads anew with MiXCR; each CDR3 protein has one entry. The top ten hold 15% to 20% of the sample, which has about 190,000 distinct CDR3 sequences, approximately 86% seen once. Remarks on this clonotype: The antigen is unknown. A much larger clonotype is one base distant, so this may be a read error.

Co-extracted RNA and DNA came from around 20-30 mg of unsorted bulk tissue. Sampling of each tumor involved five separate regions. Whichever tumor sample was examined, it had over 85% viable tumor cells. With 4 bases removed from V and 11 bases from J, the gap between germline ends came to 12 bases. Per germline, CDR1 SNHLY and CDR2 FYNNEI. The CDR3 is 12 residues long. The sequence derives from a man aged 40-49 years with primary liver carcinoma and hepatitis B virus infection. The chain uses TRBV2 and TRBJ2-4; D tentatively fits TRBD1 or TRBD2 (5 bases each). Sequencing was done on a sample of tumor tissue from primary liver carcinoma. The CDR3 spells CASSAVGDVQYF. CDR3 sequence (DNA): TGTGCCAGCAGTGCGGTTGGGGACGTTCAGTACTTC.